This T cell receptor (beta chain) was sequenced in a study of T cell responses to AZD1222 COVID-19 vaccine. This CDR3 contains 14 residues. Germline CDR1 is LGHDT and CDR2 is YNNKEL (reference sequence). The V end lost 4 bases, the J end lost 5 bases, and 12 bases lay between the germline ends. The protocol was immunoSEQ multiplex PCR, while the TCRdb copy is restricted to in-frame clones and leaves out a portion. The sample records 100,000 to 150,000 clones, 65% to 90% being singletons. This TCR was sampled from an adult in good health. The material sequenced was peripheral blood, taken on day 0 of AZD1222 vaccination. The V call is TRBV3-1 (or the pseudogene TRBV3-2), the J call TRBJ1-3; D is unresolved. CDR3: CASSPPDDRNTIYF. The DNA for the CDR3 is TGTGCCAGCAGCCCCCCAGATGACAGAAACACCATATATTTT.